The clone carrying this T cell receptor beta chain has ten or more counts. Its antigen is not identified. Trimming cost V 5 bases and J 1 base, with 6 bases left between them. This CDR3 spans 12 amino acids. The entry originates in a study of regulatory T cells in long-lasting Graves disease. Study-level background: Antithyroid drugs had been given to newly diagnosed Graves' patients for under 3 months. General study findings and limits: The study found lower TCR diversity in persistent Graves' patients than in newly diagnosed ones.

Researchers made TCR beta libraries by using iRepertoire HTBI primers and running Arm-PCR on CDR3 regions. TCRdb reprocessed the multiplex PCR reads with MiXCR, giving one entry per CDR3 protein. This sample has around 250,000 distinct CDR3 sequences, with about 17% found just once. The time point denotes: newly diagnosed GD, antithyroid drugs for less than 3 months. Isolated PBMC RNA provided the starting material for the TCR library. The same sample was also studied in work on T cells in Graves' hyperthyroidism and ophthalmopathy. That source adds: Ophthalmopathy was predicted by the model a median of approximately six months ahead of onset.

The sample in question was peripheral blood mononuclear cells (PBMCs), obtained at new diagnosis, from a patient treated with antithyroid drugs. The chain couples TRBV12-3 or TRBV12-4 to TRBJ2-7; the D is unclear. This receptor was obtained from a woman in her 30s with Graves disease. The CDR3 loop is CASSPESYEQYF. For the CDR3, the DNA is TGTGCCAGCAGTCCCGAGTCCTACGAGCAGTACTTC.